A selection of T cell receptor beta chains follows, all from one sample in a study of cytomegalovirus exposure and HLA in healthy donors. Using immunoSEQ multiplex PCR, the repertoire was profiled, and TCRdb retains in-frame clones only, with some absent. The sample shows more than 80,000 clones, less than 90% of them seen only once. Input material: PBMCs. The source of these receptors is a young woman in good health and CMV-seropositive. Both conserved end residues are part of each CDR3. The order of the fields is D gene, clone size, V gene, J gene, CDR3 DNA, CDR3 protein. The D gene is left open where the match is weak. For some rows the clone size is stated as once, few or many, or as a class when expanded; others skip it.

>NA|NA|TRBV28|TRBJ1-5
TGTGCCAGCAGAAATTTTGGAGGCAATCAGCCCCAGCATTTT
CASRNFGGNQPQHF
>NA|NA|TRBV7-9|TRBJ1-2
TGTGCCAGCAGCTTAGCTGGACTTGACTATGGCTACACCTTC
CASSLAGLDYGYTF
>NA|NA|TRBV5-4|TRBJ1-1
TGTGCCAGCAGCTTGGGGGGGGAGACGACTGGGAACACTGAAGCTTTCTTT
CASSLGGETTGNTEAFF
>TRBD2|NA|TRBV15|TRBJ2-3
TGTGCCACCAGCGGGACTAAGCAATTGGATACGCAGTATTTT
CATSGTKQLDTQYF
>TRBD1|once|TRBV28|TRBJ2-7
TGTGCCAGCAGTCTCGGGACAGCGTCCTACGAGCAGTACTTC
CASSLGTASYEQYF
>TRBD1|NA|TRBV10-3|TRBJ2-5
TGTGCCGTAGGAAGGGGACAGGGCCAAGAGACCCAGTACTTC
CAVGRGQGQETQYF
>NA|once|TRBV4-3|TRBJ1-5
TGCGCCAGCAGCCTGGCGGTTAGCAATCAGCCCCAGCATTTT
CASSLAVSNQPQHF
>TRBD1|NA|TRBV7-8|TRBJ2-2
TGTGCCAGCAGCGATCCTACTAAAACAGGGGGGAACACCGGGGAGCTGTTTTTT
CASSDPTKTGGNTGELFF
>NA|NA|TRBV15|TRBJ1-2
TGTGCCACCAGCAGAGAGGGAGGGTACTATGGCTACACCTTC
CATSREGGYYGYTF
>TRBD1|NA|TRBV28|TRBJ1-2
TGTGCCAGCAGACTCACAGGGGGGCCCTATGGCTACACCTTC
CASRLTGGPYGYTF